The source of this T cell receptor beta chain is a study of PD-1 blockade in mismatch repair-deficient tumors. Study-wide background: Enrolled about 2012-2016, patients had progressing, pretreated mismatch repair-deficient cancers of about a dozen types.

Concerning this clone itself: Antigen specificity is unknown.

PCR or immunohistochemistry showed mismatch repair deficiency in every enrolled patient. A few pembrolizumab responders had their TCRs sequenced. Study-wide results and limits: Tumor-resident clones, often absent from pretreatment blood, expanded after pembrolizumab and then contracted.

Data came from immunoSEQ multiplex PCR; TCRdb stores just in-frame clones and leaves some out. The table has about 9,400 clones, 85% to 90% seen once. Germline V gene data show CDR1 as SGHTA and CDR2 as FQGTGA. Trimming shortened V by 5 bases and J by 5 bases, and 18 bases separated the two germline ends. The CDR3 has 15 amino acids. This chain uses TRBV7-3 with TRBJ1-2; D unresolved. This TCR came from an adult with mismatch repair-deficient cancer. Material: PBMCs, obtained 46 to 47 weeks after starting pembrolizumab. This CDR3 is CASSPVSGSPYGYTF. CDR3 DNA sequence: TGTGCCAGCAGCCCCGTGTCCGGTAGCCCTTATGGCTACACCTTC.